The 24 T cell receptor beta chains below come from one sample, sequenced in a study of human T cells and chemical hapten exposure. Time point reported: patch test 2, 6 weeks after DPC sensitization. Treatment here: therapeutic diphenylcyclopropenone sensitization with weekly scalp DPC. MiXCR was run by TCRdb on the RACE reads, yielding one entry per CDR3 protein. This table holds about 95,000 distinct CDR3 sequences, 10% to 12% found once. The sample in question was whole blood, obtained in connection with sensitization to the hapten diphenylcyclopropenone (DPC). The receptors stem from a woman aged 35 to 49 with alopecia areata. Some clones in this sample may be carry-over from other donors' samples.

This clonotype was counted many times. V and J are TRBV20-1 and TRBJ1-6; D call uncertain. This CDR3 comprises 15 residues. The germline V gene encodes CDR1 DFQATT and CDR2 SNEGSKA (reference sequence). Trimming cost V 0 bases and J 5 bases, with 11 bases left between them. CDR3 nucleotide sequence: TGCAGTGCTAGAGACCGACGGGGTAATAATTCACCCCTCCACTTT. It translates to CSARDRRGNNSPLHF.

There are many counts of this clonotype. The V and J genes are TRBV18 and TRBJ2-7; 10 bases are a match to TRBD1. Germline CDR1 is KGHSH and CDR2 is LQKENI. This CDR3 spans 15 amino acids. V lost 4 bases to trimming and J lost 6 bases; unmatched junction nucleotides: 9. CDR3 coding DNA: TGTGCCAGCTCACGATACGGGACAGGGGCAGGCGAGCAGTACTTC. Encoded protein: CASSRYGTGAGEQYF.

In this sample, this clonotype turned up many times. The V call is TRBV4-3, the J call TRBJ2-5, with D perhaps matching TRBD1 or TRBD2 (5 bases each). Germline V gives CDR1 LGHNA, CDR2 YSLEER. The CDR3 totals 18 residues. Trimming shortened V by 1 base and J by 3 bases, and 21 bases separated the two germline ends. DNA of the CDR3: TGCGCCAGCAGCCAAGGATGGGGAAGGGTCGGGACGGAAGAGACCCAGTACTTC. Translation gives CASSQGWGRVGTEETQYF.

The chain carries TRBV20-1 and TRBJ2-3; 8 bases are a match to TRBD2. The CDR3 sequence is 16 residues long. V lost 5 bases to trimming and J lost 0 bases; unmatched junction nucleotides: 10. Germline V gene lookup returns CDR1 DFQATT and CDR2 SNEGSKA (reference sequence). CDR3 loop: CSAHAQASGSTDTQYF. The DNA of the CDR3 is TGCAGTGCTCATGCCCAGGCTAGCGGGAGCACAGATACGCAGTATTTT.

This clonotype was seen many times. The rearrangement uses TRBV5-6 and TRBJ1-3; a possible D gene is TRBD1 (6 bases). Trimming stripped 4 bases from V and 2 bases from J, with 19 bases between. Germline values: CDR1 SGHDT, CDR2 YYEEEE. CDR3 length: 17 amino acids. The chain's CDR3 is CASSRRASGVAGNTIYF. CDR3 nucleotide sequence: TGTGCCAGCAGCCGCCGGGCCTCAGGGGTGGCTGGAAACACCATATATTTT.

This chain uses TRBV4-3 with TRBJ1-4; no clear D. V was trimmed by 1 base and J by 1 base, leaving 7 bases between them. The CDR3 has 15 amino acids. The germline CDR1 and CDR2 sequences are LGHNA and YSLEER. The CDR3 is CASSQVRGTNEKLFF. The CDR3 region has the DNA TGCGCCAGCAGCCAAGTTCGCGGAACTAATGAAAAACTGTTTTTT.

There are many counts of this clonotype. The V and J genes are TRBV20-1 and TRBJ1-5; D gene ambiguous. V lost 4 bases to trimming and J lost 0 bases, with 4 bases between them. This CDR3 is built from 12 residues. From germline, CDR1 is DFQATT and CDR2 SNEGSKA (reference sequence). For the CDR3, the DNA is TGCAGTGCTACGCATAGCAATCAGCCCCAGCATTTT. Its translation is CSATHSNQPQHF.

Here the CDR3 reads CASSPGTGETGANVLTF. In DNA, the CDR3 is TGTGCCAGCAGCCCCGGGACAGGGGAGACTGGGGCCAACGTCCTGACTTTC. This sequence joins TRBV7-9 and TRBJ2-6; TRBD1 agrees at 10 bases. V shed 5 bases and J 2 bases; nucleotides not matched to a gene: 6. The CDR3 has 17 residues. CDR1 and CDR2 from the germline V gene are SEHNR and FQNEAQ (reference sequence).

This clonotype occurred a few times. The chain uses TRBV6-5 and TRBJ2-4; D might be TRBD1 or TRBD2, each matching 6 bases. The V gene's germline CDR1 is MNHEY and CDR2 SVGAGI. The CDR3 extends over 15 amino acids. V shed 2 bases and J shed 6 bases, with 14 bases lying between them. The CDR3 spells CASSYEGGRGNIQYF. CDR3 sequence (DNA): TGTGCCAGCAGTTACGAAGGGGGGCGAGGAAACATTCAGTACTTC.

The rearrangement uses TRBV7-2 and TRBJ2-7, with 12 bases identical to TRBD2. The J segment lost 2 bases and the V segment lost 5 bases, leaving 4 bases of the junction unmatched. The CDR3 has 15 residues. In germline, CDR1 is SGHTA, CDR2 FQGNSA. This CDR3 reads CASSPRTSGTYEQYF. CDR3 coding DNA: TGTGCCAGCAGCCCCCGGACTAGCGGGACCTACGAGCAGTACTTC.

The table lists this clonotype with many counts. The V call is TRBV18, the J call TRBJ1-6; D is ambiguous. Per germline, CDR1 KGHSH and CDR2 LQKENI. Trimming took 0 bases from V and 10 from J, leaving 10 bases between them. The CDR3 runs to 14 residues. CDR3 DNA: TGTGCCAGCTCACCACCGCTTTTGTACTCACCCCTCCACTTT. This translates into CASSPPLLYSPLHF.

This clonotype has ten or more counts. The chain carries TRBV29-1 and TRBJ2-1, with 7 nucleotides matching TRBD2. V gave up 4 bases and J gave up 15 bases; unmatched junction bases: 3. The length of the CDR3 is 9 residues. Germline V lookup: CDR1 SQVTM, CDR2 ANQGSEA. CDR3 protein: CSVGTSGFF. CDR3 nucleotides: TGCAGCGTTGGGACTAGTGGGTTCTTC.

In this sample, this clonotype turned up many times. The V call is TRBV4-3, the J call TRBJ2-3, with 9 bases fitting TRBD1. Losses at the gene ends were 0 bases for V and 2 bases for J; bases not matched to a gene: 6. Germline lookup yields CDR1 LGHNA and CDR2 YSLEER. CDR3 length equals 17 residues. The CDR3 sequence is CASSQDGGTGNTDTQYF. DNA of the CDR3: TGCGCCAGCAGCCAAGATGGTGGGACAGGGAACACAGATACGCAGTATTTT.

In this sample, this clonotype turned up a few times. The CDR3 here is CASKGSGTGELFF. CDR3 in DNA: TGTGCCAGTAAAGGGTCGGGCACCGGGGAGCTGTTTTTT. The chain combines TRBV7-2 with TRBJ2-2, with D uncertain. V was pared by 9 bases and J by 4 bases, with 12 bases between. CDR3 size: 13 residues. Germline V lookup: CDR1 SGHTA, CDR2 FQGNSA.

This clonotype was detected a few times. This rearrangement joins TRBV11-2 to TRBJ2-5, with TRBD2 identical over 9 bases. Germline V lookup: CDR1 SGHAT, CDR2 FQNNGV. Trimming removed 1 base from V and 5 bases from J; junction bases left unmatched: 8. CDR3 length: 16 amino acids. In DNA, the CDR3 is TGTGCCAGCAGCTTAGTATACAGCGGGAGGACTGAGACCCAGTACTTC. Translated, it gives CASSLVYSGRTETQYF.

This clonotype was found a few times. The chain uses TRBV27 and TRBJ1-6; D remains unclear. Germline CDR1 reads MNHEY; CDR2 reads SMNVEV (reference sequence). The CDR3 length is 14 residues. V shed 4 bases and J shed 9 bases, with 13 bases lying between them. CDR3 amino acids: CASSSMIPGSPLHF. The CDR3 DNA sequence: TGTGCCAGCAGTTCGATGATTCCGGGTTCACCCCTCCACTTT.

This clonotype was counted only a few times. The chain carries TRBV4-3 and TRBJ2-2; D unclear. CDR1 is LGHNA, CDR2 YSLEER, per germline. The CDR3 is 15 amino acids. V lost 1 base, J lost 4 bases, and 10 bases lay in between. CDR3: CASSQVARSTGELFF. As DNA, the CDR3 is TGCGCCAGCAGCCAAGTGGCTAGATCCACCGGGGAGCTGTTTTTT.

The CDR3 region is CASNFGGGGSSYNSPLHF. Here the CDR3 DNA reads TGTGCCAGCAACTTTGGAGGGGGCGGCAGCTCCTATAATTCACCCCTCCACTTT. This chain uses TRBV7-2 with TRBJ1-6; TRBD1 matches at 7 bases. V lost 7 bases and J lost 0; bases outside the gene matches: 12. CDR1 is SGHTA and CDR2 is FQGNSA in the germline V gene. The CDR3 consists of 18 residues.

The chain is built from TRBV5-5 and TRBJ2-5; 10 bases align to TRBD1. Germline V gene sequence: CDR1 SGHKS, CDR2 YYEKEE (reference sequence). The CDR3 is 15 residues long. The trim removed 4 bases at V and 3 bases at J, leaving 6 bases unmatched. CDR3 protein: CASSRQGASEETQYF. CDR3 bases: TGTGCCAGCAGCCGACAGGGGGCAAGCGAAGAGACCCAGTACTTC.

This clonotype was seen more than once but under ten times. This CDR3 reads CAWRTGIEAFF. The CDR3 coding sequence is TGTGCCTGGAGGACAGGGATTGAAGCTTTCTTT. The rearrangement uses TRBV30 and TRBJ1-1, with TRBD1 matching over 7 bases. This CDR3 has 11 amino acids. Germline V gene sequence: CDR1 GTSNPN, CDR2 SVGIG (reference sequence). V shed 3 bases and J 7 bases; nucleotides not matched to a gene: 2.

Many counts were recorded for this clonotype. The V call is TRBV3-1, the J call TRBJ2-5; 13 nucleotides agree with TRBD2. Germline V gene sequence: CDR1 LGHDT, CDR2 YNNKEL (reference sequence). The CDR3 is 14 residues long. V lost 8 bases and J lost 1; bases outside the gene matches: 1. As DNA, the CDR3 is TGTGCCAGCGGGACTAGCGGGGTCCAAGAGACCCAGTACTTC. Translation gives CASGTSGVQETQYF.

The chain couples TRBV5-4 to TRBJ2-7; tentative D call: TRBD1 (7 bases). Germline CDR1 SGHNT, CDR2 YYREEE (reference sequence). Trimming left V 2 bases short and J 5 bases short, with 11 bases between. This CDR3 region has 13 residues. The CDR3 protein is CASSFRRGDEQYF. The CDR3 nucleotides are TGTGCCAGCAGCTTTCGCAGGGGGGACGAGCAGTACTTC. Using reference TRBV5-4 and TRBJ2-7 for the parts outside the CDR3, the full variable domain is ETGVTQSPTHLIKTRGQQVTLRCSSQSGHNTVSWYQQALGQGPQFIFQYYREEENGRGNFPPRFSGLQFPNYSSELNVNALELDDSALYLCASSFRRGDEQYFGPGTRLTVT.

This clonotype appeared many times. V gene TRBV10-1 combines with J gene TRBJ2-3, with TRBD2 identical over 13 bases. Germline loops: CDR1 WNHNN, CDR2 SYGVQD (reference sequence). CDR3 length: 18 residues. The junction had 12 bases not matched to a gene; V was cut back by 3 bases and J by 6 bases. This CDR3 is CASSDHGLAGVRGDTQYF. CDR3 bases: TGCGCCAGCAGTGACCACGGACTAGCGGGAGTAAGAGGGGATACGCAGTATTTT.

This clonotype was observed many times. The chain joins TRBV18 to TRBJ1-2; tentative D call: TRBD1 (6 bases). The CDR3 spans 15 residues. Germline assignment: CDR1 KGHSH and CDR2 LQKENI. Trimming left V 2 bases short and J 6 bases short, with 16 bases between. The DNA of the CDR3 is TGTGCCAGCTCACCATCTCAACAGGGAAATAATGGCTACACCTTC. Its protein product is CASSPSQQGNNGYTF.